The next 9 T cell receptor beta chains were all read from a single sample in a study of monozygotic twins with cystic fibrosis. Measured with immunoSEQ multiplex PCR; TCRdb has only the in-frame clones, and not every one. The sample holds approximately 14,000 clones; more than 80% are singletons and the top ten take about 0.73%. Sequences were obtained from blood. The receptors come from a boy younger than 18 with cystic fibrosis.

This chain links TRBV10-3 with TRBJ2-7; 9 bases align to TRBD1. The CDR3 extends over 14 amino acids. Germline V gene sequence: CDR1 ENHRY, CDR2 SYGVKD. V gave up 3 bases and J gave up 7 bases; unmatched junction bases: 7. The CDR3 here is CAISDPGTGLEQYF. The CDR3 DNA follows: TGTGCCATCAGTGACCCAGGGACAGGGTTGGAGCAGTACTTC.

The J gene is TRBJ1-1, the V gene TRBV29-1, with a tentative D call TRBD1 (6 bases). The CDR3 extends over 14 amino acids. V shed 4 bases and J shed 1 base, with 13 bases lying between them. Germline V lookup: CDR1 SQVTM, CDR2 ANQGSEA. The CDR3 sequence is CSVGSTGWNTEAFF. The CDR3 bases are TGCAGCGTTGGATCCACAGGGTGGAACACTGAAGCTTTCTTT. Drawing the rest from reference TRBV29-1 and TRBJ1-1, the complete variable domain is SAVISQKPSRDICQRGTSLTIQCQVDSQVTMMFWYRQQPGQSLTLIATANQGSEATYESGFVIDKFPISRPNLTFSTLTVSNMSPEDSSIYLCSVGSTGWNTEAFFGQGTRLTVV.

The chain employs TRBV5-1 and TRBJ1-3; D may be TRBD1 (6 bases). V gave up 2 bases and J gave up 3 bases, with 9 bases separating them. The CDR3 sequence is 14 residues long. Germline V CDR1 and CDR2: SGHRS, YFSETQ. The CDR3 DNA sequence: TGCGCCAGCAGCTTCACAGGGCATGGAAACACCATATATTTT. Amino acids: CASSFTGHGNTIYF.

The chain's CDR3 is CASSKEAGHVTQYF. The CDR3 nucleotides read TGTGCCAGCAGCAAAGAGGCGGGTCATGTTACGCAGTATTTT. The chain combines TRBV7-3 with TRBJ2-3; D may be TRBD2 (5 bases). The CDR3 has 14 residues. Deletions cut 5 bases from V and 8 bases from J, with 17 bases between. Germline values: CDR1 SGHTA, CDR2 FQGTGA.

The CDR3 DNA follows: TGTGCCATCAGCGAACCGGGACAGGTGCCCTACGAGCAGTACTTC. Its protein product is CAISEPGQVPYEQYF. The chain carries TRBV10-3 and TRBJ2-7, with 8 bases identical to TRBD1. The CDR3 has 15 amino acids. Germline values: CDR1 ENHRY, CDR2 SYGVKD. V lost 6 bases to trimming and J lost 2 bases; unmatched junction nucleotides: 9.

The chain recombines TRBV6-1 with TRBJ2-7; D unresolved. The germline V gene has CDR1 MNHNS and CDR2 SASEGT. The CDR3 length is 11 residues. V was pared by 4 bases and J by 4 bases, with 5 bases between. CDR3 sequence (DNA): TGTGCCAGCAGTGCCGCGTACGAGCAGTACTTC. Translation: CASSAAYEQYF.

J is TRBJ2-1 and V is TRBV5-1; no clear D. Germline V gene lookup returns CDR1 SGHRS and CDR2 YFSETQ. V lost 0 bases, J lost 2 bases, and 9 bases lay in between. CDR3 length: 15 residues. The DNA of the CDR3 is TGCGCCAGCAGCTTGGTTTTTCCTACCTACAATGAGCAGTTCTTC. This sequence encodes CASSLVFPTYNEQFF. Using reference TRBV5-1 and TRBJ2-1 for the parts outside the CDR3, the full variable domain is KAGVTQTPRYLIKTRGQQVTLSCSPISGHRSVSWYQQTPGQGLQFLFEYFSETQRNKGNFPGRFSGRQFSNSRSEMNVSTLELGDSALYLCASSLVFPTYNEQFFGPGTRLTVL.

This chain links TRBV7-4 with TRBJ2-3; 8 nucleotides agree with TRBD2. Germline V CDR1 and CDR2: SGHVT, SQSDAQ. This CDR3 spans 15 amino acids. Germline trimming cut 6 bases from V and 5 bases from J; bases unmatched to any gene: 10. CDR3: CASRVLRGDQDTQYF. The CDR3 DNA sequence: TGTGCCAGCAGGGTCTTGCGGGGGGACCAAGATACGCAGTATTTT.

The V gene is TRBV7-3, the J gene TRBJ2-1; D might be TRBD2 (6 bases). This CDR3 region has 14 residues. In germline, CDR1 is SGHTA, CDR2 FQGTGA. V lost 5 bases and J 6 bases, leaving 14 bases between the germline ends. The CDR3 spells CASSVGTRLNEQFF. The DNA for the CDR3 is TGTGCCAGCAGCGTCGGGACTCGTCTCAATGAGCAGTTCTTC.